One and the same sample provided the 9 T cell receptor beta chains below, sequenced in a study of T cells in Graves' hyperthyroidism and ophthalmopathy. Researchers took RNA transcripts and amplified the TCR beta CDR3 regions from them. With the HTBI primer set, the TCR CDR3 went through a first round of RT-PCR. TCRdb re-analysed the multiplex PCR reads in MiXCR, keeping a single row per CDR3 protein. Here the sample spans about 480,000 distinct CDR3 sequences, under 15% being singletons. The specimen was blood. The receptor source for this set is a woman aged 18 to 35 with Graves' hyperthyroidism.

The table lists this clonotype with many counts. The CDR3 region is CAWRGGTYEQYF. As DNA, the CDR3 is TGTGCCTGGAGAGGGGGTACCTACGAGCAGTACTTC. J is TRBJ2-7 and V is TRBV30; a possible D gene is TRBD1 (6 bases). V dropped 3 bases and J dropped 2 bases, with 8 bases sitting between them. The length of the CDR3 is 12 residues. Per germline, CDR1 GTSNPN and CDR2 SVGIG (reference sequence).

The sample holds many counts of this clonotype. The chain is built from TRBV7-7 and TRBJ2-5, with D tentatively TRBD1 or TRBD2 (5 bases each). The CDR3 covers 14 residues. Deletions cut 5 bases from V and 5 bases from J, with 15 bases between. Germline CDR1 and CDR2: SSHAT and FNYEAQ (reference sequence). The CDR3 loop reads CASSPTGRYETQYF. The CDR3 bases are TGTGCCAGCAGCCCAACGGGACGTTACGAGACCCAGTACTTC. The variable domain in full, completed from reference TRBV7-7 and TRBJ2-5, reads GAGVSQSPRYKVTKRGQDVTLRCDPISSHATLYWYQQALGQGPEFLTYFNYEAQPDKSGLPSDRFSAERPEGSISTLTIQRTEQRDSAMYRCASSPTGRYETQYFGPGTRLLVL.

This clonotype occurred a few times. One end of the junction is discordant with germline, which a read error may explain. This chain joins TRBV7-3 and TRBJ1-1; D is possibly TRBD1 (5 bases). The CDR3 sequence is 13 residues long. Germline assignment: CDR1 SGHTA and CDR2 FQGTGA. The CDR3 is CVSREGMNTEAFF. The CDR3 DNA reads as TGTGTCAGCAGAGAGGGGATGAACACTGAAGCTTTCTTT.

CDR3 in amino acids: CASSLSQWARTTDTQYF. CDR3 sequence (DNA): TGCGCCAGCAGCTTGAGTCAGTGGGCAAGGACCACAGATACGCAGTATTTT. The V call is TRBV5-1, the J call TRBJ2-3; D gene ambiguous. Germline loops: CDR1 SGHRS, CDR2 YFSETQ. The CDR3 loop spans 17 amino acids. The V end was cut by 1 base, the J end by 2 bases, with 17 bases between. The full variable domain, with the rest looked up from reference TRBV5-1 and TRBJ2-3, is KAGVTQTPRYLIKTRGQQVTLSCSPISGHRSVSWYQQTPGQGLQFLFEYFSETQRNKGNFPGRFSGRQFSNSRSEMNVSTLELGDSALYLCASSLSQWARTTDTQYFGPGTRLTVL.

This clonotype was seen at least ten times. The V and J genes are TRBV30 and TRBJ2-2; 12 positions match TRBD1. V trimming: 8 bases; J trimming: 7 bases; junction bases outside the gene matches: 5. The CDR3 covers 13 residues. The germline gives CDR1 GTSNPN, CDR2 SVGIG (reference sequence). The CDR3 sequence: CARDRGLGGELFF. DNA for the CDR3: TGTGCCCGGGACAGGGGGCTTGGCGGGGAGCTGTTTTTT.

This clonotype was counted only a few times. This chain connects TRBV6-1 to TRBJ2-7, with 7 positions matching TRBD1. This CDR3 comprises 13 residues. V gave up 6 bases and J gave up 4 bases; unmatched junction bases: 6. Germline V gene sequence: CDR1 MNHNS, CDR2 SASEGT. The CDR3 reads CASRPGTVYEQYV. In nucleotides, the CDR3 is TGTGCCAGCAGGCCCGGGACAGTATACGAGCAGTACGTC.

This clonotype was detected once. The gene calls are TRBV4-1 and TRBJ1-5, with D unresolved. The CDR3 is 16 residues long. Trimming removed 3 bases at V and 0 bases at J, with 12 bases between. Germline CDR1 MGHRA, CDR2 YSYEKL. For the CDR3, the DNA is TGCGCCAGCAGCCAGTCGGGTCTCTATAGCAATCAGCCCCAGCATTTT. Encoded protein: CASSQSGLYSNQPQHF.

This clonotype was seen more than once but under ten times. A much bigger clone sits one base away, suggesting this may be a read error. The rearrangement links TRBV9 to TRBJ2-1; possibly TRBD2 for D (6 bases). Germline CDR1 is SGDLS and CDR2 is YYNGEE. The CDR3 is 16 residues long. DNA for the CDR3: TGTGTCAGCAGCCTCTTGACGGGAGTAACTAACAATGAGCAGTTCTTC. Protein sequence: CVSSLLTGVTNNEQFF.

This clonotype came up many times. J is TRBJ2-5 and V is TRBV20-1; perhaps TRBD2 as D (5 bases). V dropped 6 bases and J dropped 5 bases, with 13 bases sitting between them. This CDR3 comprises 12 residues. The germline V gene encodes CDR1 DFQATT and CDR2 SNEGSKA (reference sequence). Here the CDR3 DNA reads TGCAGTGCCACAAGTCGGGGTGAGACCCAGTACTTC. Protein sequence: CSATSRGETQYF.